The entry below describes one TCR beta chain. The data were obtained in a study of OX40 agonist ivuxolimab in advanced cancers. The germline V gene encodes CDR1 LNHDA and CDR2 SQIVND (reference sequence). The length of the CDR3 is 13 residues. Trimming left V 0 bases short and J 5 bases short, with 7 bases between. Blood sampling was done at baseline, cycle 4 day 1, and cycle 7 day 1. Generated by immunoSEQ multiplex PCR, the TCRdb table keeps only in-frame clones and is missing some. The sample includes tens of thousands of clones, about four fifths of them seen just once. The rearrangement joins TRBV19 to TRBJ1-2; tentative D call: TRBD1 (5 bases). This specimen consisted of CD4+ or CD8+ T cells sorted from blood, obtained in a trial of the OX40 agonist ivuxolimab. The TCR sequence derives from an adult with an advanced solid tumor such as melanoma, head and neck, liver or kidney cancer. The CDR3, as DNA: TGTGCCAGTAGTATAGAAGGGACTTATGGCTACACCTTC. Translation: CASSIEGTYGYTF.